The 10 T cell receptor beta chains listed next were all sequenced from one sample in a study of Graves' ophthalmopathy and Graves' hyperthyroidism. RNA transcripts yielded amplified TCR beta CDR3 regions. RT-PCR in the first round used HTBI primers; a second-round multiplex PCR followed. From the multiplex PCR reads, TCRdb called clonotypes with MiXCR, one entry per CDR3 protein. The data hold 620,000 or so distinct CDR3 sequences, with 22% observed a single time. Source material: peripheral blood. Every receptor here comes from a woman under 30 with stable Graves' hyperthyroidism. Some clones in this sample may be carry-over from other donors' samples.

This clonotype came up a few times. This chain links TRBV28 with TRBJ1-1; D gene uncertain. The V and J ends lost 8 bases and 1 base respectively, with 14 bases between them. From germline, CDR1 is MDHEN and CDR2 SYDVKM. The CDR3 has 14 residues. CDR3 amino acids: CASLSASENTEAFF. The CDR3 DNA follows: TGTGCCAGCCTCTCAGCCAGTGAGAACACTGAAGCTTTCTTT.

This clonotype was recorded at least ten times. The V gene is TRBV10-1, the J gene TRBJ2-7; 10 bases are a match to TRBD2. Unmatched junction bases numbered 4, after V lost 2 bases and J lost 3 bases. CDR1 and CDR2 from the germline V gene are WNHNN and SYGVQD (reference sequence). The CDR3 has 15 residues. In nucleotides, the CDR3 is TGCGCCAGCAGTGAGGCTAGCGGGAGTTACTACGAGCAGTACTTC. As protein: CASSEASGSYYEQYF.

This clonotype has more than one count but fewer than ten. This may stem from a read error, because a much larger clone lies one nucleotide away. This CDR3 is CASSLEIIPEQYF. In nucleotides, the CDR3 is TGTGCCAGCAGCTTGGAGATCATCCCCGAGCAGTACTTC. The genes are TRBV5-5 and TRBJ2-7, with D unresolved. This CDR3 is built from 13 residues. V lost 0 bases and J lost 6, with 10 bases in between. The germline V gene has CDR1 SGHKS and CDR2 YYEKEE (reference sequence).

This clonotype was observed many times. V is TRBV12-3 or TRBV12-4 and J is TRBJ2-7; D is perhaps TRBD1 (6 bases). This CDR3 has 13 amino acids. Trimming removed 6 bases at V and 6 bases at J, with 15 bases between. In DNA form, the CDR3 reads TGTGCCAGCAGGCACCGGGACATAGGCGAGCAGTACTTC. The encoded protein is CASRHRDIGEQYF.

J is TRBJ2-7 and V is TRBV11-2; 9 bases map to TRBD2. Per the germline V gene, CDR1 is SGHAT and CDR2 is FQNNGV. V was clipped by 2 bases and J by 5 bases; unmatched bases: 7. This CDR3 has 15 residues. In DNA form, the CDR3 reads TGTGCCAGCAGCTTAAAGGCTAGCGGGATTGACGAGCAGTACTTC. This gives the protein CASSLKASGIDEQYF.

V gene TRBV18 combines with J gene TRBJ1-1; 8 nucleotides align to TRBD1. In germline, CDR1 is KGHSH, CDR2 LQKENI. V was clipped by 2 bases and J by 0 bases; unmatched bases: 11. The CDR3 sequence is 18 residues long. Written as DNA, the CDR3 is TGTGCCAGCTCACCATCTCCCGGGACAGGACAAATGAACACTGAAGCTTTCTTT. This translates into CASSPSPGTGQMNTEAFF.

This rearrangement joins TRBV27 to TRBJ1-2; a possible D gene is TRBD1 (6 bases). Between the trimmed V and J ends, which lost 7 bases and 6 bases, there was a span of 24 bases. Germline V gives CDR1 MNHEY, CDR2 SMNVEV (reference sequence). The CDR3 covers 16 residues. The CDR3 reads CASTPLTTGRVNGYTF. DNA for the CDR3: TGTGCCAGCACGCCCCTCACAACAGGGAGGGTGAATGGCTACACCTTC.

This clonotype appeared many times. The gene calls are TRBV6-2 or TRBV6-3 and TRBJ1-1; TRBD1 matches 7 bases. From germline, CDR1 is MNHEY and CDR2 SVGEGT. The CDR3 loop spans 14 amino acids. V dropped 5 bases and J dropped 5; count of bases not matched to a gene: 8. CDR3 sequence reads: CASSLQTGLTEAFF. CDR3 coding DNA: TGTGCCAGCAGTCTACAGACAGGGCTTACTGAAGCTTTCTTT.

The rearrangement links TRBV30 to TRBJ2-2, with TRBD1 matching 8 bases. CDR1 is GTSNPN and CDR2 is SVGIG in the germline V gene (reference sequence). The CDR3 spans 13 residues. This CDR3 is CATGQGAAGELFF. CDR3 DNA sequence: TGTGCTACCGGACAGGGTGCTGCCGGGGAGCTGTTTTTT.

This clonotype was found many times. This chain uses TRBV9 with TRBJ1-1, with a tentative D call TRBD1 (5 bases). The CDR3 is 15 residues long. Germline-derived CDR1 and CDR2 are SGDLS and YYNGEE. V lost 3 bases and J lost 2, with 14 bases in between. CDR3 residues: CASSAPEGTNTEAFF. CDR3 nucleotides: TGTGCCAGCAGCGCGCCGGAGGGGACTAACACTGAAGCTTTCTTT.